This TCR beta chain was identified during a study of blood T cell repertoires in COVID-19. Background on the study: There were acute and convalescent COVID-19 samples, and they came from the United States, Italy and Spain. The cDNA or gDNA used as material had been derived from T cells, B-cell-depleted T cells, or PBMCs.

In the study's own analysis: The assay estimated nucleated cells by amplifying reference gene primers. The protocol was immunoSEQ multiplex PCR, while the TCRdb copy is restricted to in-frame clones and leaves out a portion. V, J and clone size were drawn from that table, and D and trimming were deduced from the DNA. The data show just over 250,000 clones, with about 88% seen just once and approximately 4.5% held by the top ten. Sequenced: PBMCs or T cells enriched from blood (not recorded which). The TCR was taken from a man younger than 45 with acute COVID-19.

CDR3 nucleotides: TGTGCCAGCAGTTTGGCGGCTCGGGGGACAGATACGCAGTATTTT. Translated, it gives CASSLAARGTDTQYF. The genes are TRBV27 and TRBJ2-3, with a possible D match to TRBD2 (6 bases). Trimming pared 3 bases from V and 3 bases from J, leaving 13 bases between. CDR1 MNHEY and CDR2 SMNVEV come from the germline V gene (reference sequence). The CDR3 is made up of 15 amino acids.